The clone carrying this T cell receptor beta chain was seen a few times. Its antigen is undetermined. Described treatment: approximately 9-day PBMC culture with coronavirus spike peptide pools or control peptides (ViraFEST assay). ViraFEST used peptide pools to expand antigen-specific T cells before TCR sequencing. These data come from a study of vaccination and CD4 T cells after COVID-19. Study as a whole: The study collected post-vaccine samples a median 72 days after dose two, with a range of 14 to 241. Each of the control cultures got a CEFX pool, an HIV-1 Nef pool, or no peptide.

CDR1 MNHEY and CDR2 SVGEGT come from the germline V gene. The trim removed 2 bases at V and 2 bases at J, leaving 10 bases unmatched. The CDR3 loop spans 17 amino acids. Oncomine TCR Beta short-read sequencing was applied to DNA from cultured CD4+ T cells. In this case, cultured CD4+ T cells provided the extracted genomic DNA. TCRdb fed the PCR reads into MiXCR, producing one record per CDR3 protein. In the table there are 11,000 to 15,000 distinct CDR3 sequences, about 60% of which are singletons. Material: CD4+ T cells from blood, cultured in vitro. This sequence originates from a human donor who had recovered from COVID-19. This chain connects TRBV6-2 or TRBV6-3 to TRBJ2-7, with 9 bases fitting TRBD2. CDR3 sequence: CASSYDGGGALTYEQYF. In DNA, the CDR3 is TGTGCCAGCAGTTACGACGGCGGGGGGGCCTTAACCTACGAGCAGTACTTC.